This T cell receptor (beta chain) was captured in a study of OX40 agonist ivuxolimab in advanced cancers. Study overall: Ivuxolimab was administered intravenously to patients at 0.01 to 10 mg/kg every 2 weeks. Study outcomes and limitations: Clones of CD4+ and CD8+ blood T cells grew by week 6 at doses of 0.1 to 3.0 mg/kg. Expanded peripheral T-cell antigen specificity went undetermined.

In regard to this clone: Its antigen is not identified.

The V end lost 4 bases, the J end lost 7 bases, and 13 bases lay between the germline ends. This CDR3 has 12 amino acids. Germline V gives CDR1 SQVTM, CDR2 ANQGSEA. Only in-frame clones appear in the TCRdb table, and some are missing; sequencing was by immunoSEQ multiplex PCR. There are around 40,000 clones in the sample; 65% to 90% occur only once, and 20% to 25% lies in the top ten. The receptor was isolated from an adult with an advanced solid tumor such as melanoma, head and neck, liver or kidney cancer. Sequenced material: CD4+ or CD8+ T cells sorted from blood, taken in a trial of the OX40 agonist ivuxolimab. The rearrangement uses TRBV29-1 and TRBJ1-2; D not certain. The CDR3 spells CSVVDGPAGYTF. The CDR3 DNA follows: TGCAGCGTTGTTGACGGTCCGGCTGGCTACACCTTC. Full variable domain (remainder filled in from reference TRBV29-1 and TRBJ1-2): SAVISQKPSRDICQRGTSLTIQCQVDSQVTMMFWYRQQPGQSLTLIATANQGSEATYESGFVIDKFPISRPNLTFSTLTVSNMSPEDSSIYLCSVVDGPAGYTFGSGTRLTVV.